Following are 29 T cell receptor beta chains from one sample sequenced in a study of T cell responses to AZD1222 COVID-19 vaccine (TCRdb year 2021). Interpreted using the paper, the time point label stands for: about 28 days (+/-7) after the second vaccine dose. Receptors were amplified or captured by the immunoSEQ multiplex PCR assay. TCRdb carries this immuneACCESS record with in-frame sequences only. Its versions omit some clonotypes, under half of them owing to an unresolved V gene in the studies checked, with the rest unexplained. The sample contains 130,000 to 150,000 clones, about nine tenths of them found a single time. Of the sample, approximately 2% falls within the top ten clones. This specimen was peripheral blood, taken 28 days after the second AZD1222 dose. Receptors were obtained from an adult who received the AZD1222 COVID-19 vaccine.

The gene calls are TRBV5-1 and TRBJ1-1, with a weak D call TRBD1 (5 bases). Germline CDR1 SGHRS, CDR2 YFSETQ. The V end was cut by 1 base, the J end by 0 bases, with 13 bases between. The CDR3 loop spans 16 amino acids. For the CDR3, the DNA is TGCGCCAGCAGCTTGCATGCAGGGTTTATGAACACTGAAGCTTTCTTT. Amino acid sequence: CASSLHAGFMNTEAFF.

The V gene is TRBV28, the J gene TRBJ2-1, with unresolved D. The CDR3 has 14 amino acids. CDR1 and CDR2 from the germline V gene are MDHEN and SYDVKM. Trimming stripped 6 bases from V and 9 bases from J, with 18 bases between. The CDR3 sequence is CASSTFRPDLEQFF. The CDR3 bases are TGTGCCAGCAGCACTTTCCGGCCGGACCTTGAGCAGTTCTTC.

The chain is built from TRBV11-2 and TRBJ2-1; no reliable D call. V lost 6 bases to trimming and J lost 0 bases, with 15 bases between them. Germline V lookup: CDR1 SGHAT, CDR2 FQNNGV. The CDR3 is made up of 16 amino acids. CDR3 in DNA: TGTGCCAGCAGGACATCGCAGGATAGCTCCTACAATGAGCAGTTCTTC. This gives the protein CASRTSQDSSYNEQFF.

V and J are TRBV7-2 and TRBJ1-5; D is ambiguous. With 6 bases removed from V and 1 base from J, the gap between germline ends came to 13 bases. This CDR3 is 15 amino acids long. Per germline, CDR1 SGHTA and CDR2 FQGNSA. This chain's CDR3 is CASSFRASSNQPQHF. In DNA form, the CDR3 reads TGTGCCAGCAGTTTCCGGGCCTCAAGCAATCAGCCCCAGCATTTT.

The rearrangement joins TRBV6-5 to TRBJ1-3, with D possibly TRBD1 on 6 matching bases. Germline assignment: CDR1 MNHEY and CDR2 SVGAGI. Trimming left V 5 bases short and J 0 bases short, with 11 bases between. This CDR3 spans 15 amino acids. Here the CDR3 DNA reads TGTGCCAGCAGTCCTACAGGGATCTCTGGAAACACCATATATTTT. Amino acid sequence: CASSPTGISGNTIYF.

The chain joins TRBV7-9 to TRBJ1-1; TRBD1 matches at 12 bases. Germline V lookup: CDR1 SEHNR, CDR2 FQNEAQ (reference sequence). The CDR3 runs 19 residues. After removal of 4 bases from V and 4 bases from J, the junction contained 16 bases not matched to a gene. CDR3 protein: CASSYALGDRGRAITEAFF. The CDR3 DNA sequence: TGTGCCAGCAGCTACGCCTTGGGGGACAGGGGGCGAGCAATCACTGAAGCTTTCTTT. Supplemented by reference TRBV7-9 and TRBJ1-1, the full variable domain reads DTGVSQNPRHKITKRGQNVTFRCDPISEHNRLYWYRQTLGQGPEFLTYFQNEAQLEKSRLLSDRFSAERPKGSFSTLEIQRTEQGDSAMYLCASSYALGDRGRAITEAFFGQGTRLTVV.

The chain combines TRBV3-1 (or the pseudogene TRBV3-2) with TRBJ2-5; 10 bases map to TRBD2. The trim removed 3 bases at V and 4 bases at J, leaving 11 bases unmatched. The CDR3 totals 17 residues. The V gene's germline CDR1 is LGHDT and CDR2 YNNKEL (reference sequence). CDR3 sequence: CASSQVGQRGGPETQYF. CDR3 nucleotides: TGTGCCAGCAGCCAGGTAGGTCAGCGGGGGGGGCCAGAGACCCAGTACTTC.

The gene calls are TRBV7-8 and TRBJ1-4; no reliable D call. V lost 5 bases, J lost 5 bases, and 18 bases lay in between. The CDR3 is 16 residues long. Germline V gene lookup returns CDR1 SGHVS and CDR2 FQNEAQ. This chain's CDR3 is CASSAGQTRGNEKLFF. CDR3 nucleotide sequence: TGTGCCAGCAGCGCGGGCCAAACGAGAGGGAATGAAAAACTGTTTTTT.

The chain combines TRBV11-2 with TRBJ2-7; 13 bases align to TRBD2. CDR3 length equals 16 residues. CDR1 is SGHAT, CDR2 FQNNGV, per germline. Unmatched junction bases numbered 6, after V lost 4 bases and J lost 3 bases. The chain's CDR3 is CASSSTGTSGDYEQYF. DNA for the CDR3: TGTGCCAGCAGCTCTACCGGGACTAGCGGGGACTACGAGCAGTACTTC.

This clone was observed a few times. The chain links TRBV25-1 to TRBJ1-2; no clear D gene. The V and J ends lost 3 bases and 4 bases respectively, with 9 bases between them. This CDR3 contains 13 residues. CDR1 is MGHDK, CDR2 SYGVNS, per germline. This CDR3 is CASSEGNLYGYTF. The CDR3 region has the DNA TGTGCCAGCAGTGAGGGCAACCTCTATGGCTACACCTTC.

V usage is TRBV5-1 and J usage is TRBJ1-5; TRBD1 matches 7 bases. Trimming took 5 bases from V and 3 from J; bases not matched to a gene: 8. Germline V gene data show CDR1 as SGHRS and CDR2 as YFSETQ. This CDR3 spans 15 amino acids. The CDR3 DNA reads TGCGCCAGCAGGACAGGGATGGGGGACAATCAGCCCCAGCATTTT. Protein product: CASRTGMGDNQPQHF.

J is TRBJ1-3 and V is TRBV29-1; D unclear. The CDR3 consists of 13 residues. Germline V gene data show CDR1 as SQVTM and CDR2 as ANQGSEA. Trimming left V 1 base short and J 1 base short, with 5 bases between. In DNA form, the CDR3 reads TGCAGCGTTGAAGGTCCTTCTGGAAACACCATATATTTT. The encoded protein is CSVEGPSGNTIYF.

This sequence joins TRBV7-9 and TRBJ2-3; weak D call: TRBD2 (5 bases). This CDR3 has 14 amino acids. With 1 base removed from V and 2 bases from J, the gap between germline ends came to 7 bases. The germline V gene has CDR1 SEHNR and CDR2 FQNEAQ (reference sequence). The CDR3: CASSLERFTDTQYF. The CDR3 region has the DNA TGTGCCAGCAGCTTAGAGCGGTTCACAGATACGCAGTATTTT.

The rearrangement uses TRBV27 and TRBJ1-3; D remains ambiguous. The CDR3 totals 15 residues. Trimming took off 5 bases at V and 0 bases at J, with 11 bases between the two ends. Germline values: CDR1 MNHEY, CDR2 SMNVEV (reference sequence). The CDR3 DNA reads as TGTGCCAGCAGTGGAGCAGCACCCTCTGGAAACACCATATATTTT. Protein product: CASSGAAPSGNTIYF.

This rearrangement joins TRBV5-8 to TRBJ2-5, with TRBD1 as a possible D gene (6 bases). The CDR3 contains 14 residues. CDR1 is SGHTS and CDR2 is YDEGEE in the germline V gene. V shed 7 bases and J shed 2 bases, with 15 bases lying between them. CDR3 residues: CASVLTGRQETQYF. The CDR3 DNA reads TGTGCCAGCGTCCTAACAGGGAGACAAGAGACCCAGTACTTC. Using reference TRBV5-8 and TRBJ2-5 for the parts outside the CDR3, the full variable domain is EAGVTQSPTHLIKTRGQQATLRCSPISGHTSVYWYQQALGLGLQFLLWYDEGEERNRGNFPPRFSGRQFPNYSSELNVNALELEDSALYLCASVLTGRQETQYFGPGTRLLVL.

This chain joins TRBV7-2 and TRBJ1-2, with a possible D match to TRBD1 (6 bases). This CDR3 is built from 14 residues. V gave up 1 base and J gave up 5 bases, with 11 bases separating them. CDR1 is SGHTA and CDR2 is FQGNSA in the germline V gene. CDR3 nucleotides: TGTGCCAGCAGCTTAGGTCCAGGGACATATGGCTACACCTTC. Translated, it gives CASSLGPGTYGYTF.

The CDR3 DNA follows: TGTGCCAGCTCACCACGGCCGGCAGGGGTGGGTGAAAAACTGTTTTTT. Translation: CASSPRPAGVGEKLFF. J is TRBJ1-4 and V is TRBV18; possible D gene TRBD1, 6 bases. The germline gives CDR1 KGHSH, CDR2 LQKENI. Trimming left V 1 base short and J 7 bases short, with 16 bases between. This CDR3 is built from 16 residues.

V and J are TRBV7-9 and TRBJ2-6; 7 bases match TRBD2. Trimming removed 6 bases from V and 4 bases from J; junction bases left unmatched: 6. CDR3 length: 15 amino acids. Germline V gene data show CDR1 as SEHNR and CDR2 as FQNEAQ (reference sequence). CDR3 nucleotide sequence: TGTGCCAGCAGGGGCACAGCGGGAGGGGCCAACGTCCTGACTTTC. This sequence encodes CASRGTAGGANVLTF.

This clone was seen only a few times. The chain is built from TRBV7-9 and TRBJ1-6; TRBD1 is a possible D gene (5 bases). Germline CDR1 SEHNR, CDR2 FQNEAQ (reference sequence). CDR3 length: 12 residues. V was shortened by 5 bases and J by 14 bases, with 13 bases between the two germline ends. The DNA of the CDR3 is TGTGCCAGCAGCCCAGGGACGATTGCCCTCCACTTT. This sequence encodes CASSPGTIALHF.

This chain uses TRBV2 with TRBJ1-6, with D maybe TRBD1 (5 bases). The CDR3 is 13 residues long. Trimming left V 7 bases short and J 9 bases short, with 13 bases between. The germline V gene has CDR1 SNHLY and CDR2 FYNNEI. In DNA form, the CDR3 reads TGTGCCAGCACCGGACTGGGGGTTTCACCCCTCCACTTT. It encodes CASTGLGVSPLHF.

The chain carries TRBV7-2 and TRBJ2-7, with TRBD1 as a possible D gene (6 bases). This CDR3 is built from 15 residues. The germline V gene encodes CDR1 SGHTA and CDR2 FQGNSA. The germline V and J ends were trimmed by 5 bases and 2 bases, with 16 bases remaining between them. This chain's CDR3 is CASSAQTGLTYEQYF. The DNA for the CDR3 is TGTGCCAGCAGCGCCCAAACAGGGCTCACCTACGAGCAGTACTTC. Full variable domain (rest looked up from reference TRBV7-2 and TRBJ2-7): GAGVSQSPSNKVTEKGKDVELRCDPISGHTALYWYRQSLGQGLEFLIYFQGNSAPDKSGLPSDRFSAERTGGSVSTLTIQRTQQEDSAVYLCASSAQTGLTYEQYFGPGTRLTVT.

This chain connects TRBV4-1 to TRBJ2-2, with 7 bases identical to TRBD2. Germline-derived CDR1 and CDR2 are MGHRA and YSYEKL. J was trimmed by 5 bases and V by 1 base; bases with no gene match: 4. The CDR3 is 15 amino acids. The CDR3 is CASSQGRGLTGELFF. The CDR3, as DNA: TGCGCCAGCAGCCAAGGGCGGGGGTTGACCGGGGAGCTGTTTTTT.

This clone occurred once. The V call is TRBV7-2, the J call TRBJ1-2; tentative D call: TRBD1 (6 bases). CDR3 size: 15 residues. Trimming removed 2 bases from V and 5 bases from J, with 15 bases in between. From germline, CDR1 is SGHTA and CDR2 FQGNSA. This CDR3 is CASSLKGGWEYGYTF. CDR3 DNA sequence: TGTGCCAGCAGCTTAAAGGGGGGTTGGGAGTATGGCTACACCTTC.

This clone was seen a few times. As DNA, the CDR3 is TGCGCCAGCAGACCCCCGGGACAGGGCACAACCGGGGAGCTGTTTTTT. Translating gives CASRPPGQGTTGELFF. The rearrangement uses TRBV5-1 and TRBJ2-2; 9 bases are shared with TRBD1. V lost 5 bases and J lost 5; bases outside the gene matches: 10. CDR1 and CDR2 from the germline V gene are SGHRS and YFSETQ. This CDR3 contains 16 residues.

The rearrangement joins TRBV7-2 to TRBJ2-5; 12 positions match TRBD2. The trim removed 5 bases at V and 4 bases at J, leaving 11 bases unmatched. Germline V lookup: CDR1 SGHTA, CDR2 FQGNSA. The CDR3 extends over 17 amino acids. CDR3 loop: CASSPHLAGGPGETQYF. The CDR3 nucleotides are TGTGCCAGCAGCCCCCACCTAGCGGGGGGGCCGGGAGAGACCCAGTACTTC.

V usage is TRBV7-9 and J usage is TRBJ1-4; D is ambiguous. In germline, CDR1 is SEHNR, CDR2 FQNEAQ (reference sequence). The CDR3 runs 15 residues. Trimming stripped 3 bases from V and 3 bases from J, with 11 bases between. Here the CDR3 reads CASSFWAVANEKLFF. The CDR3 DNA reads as TGTGCCAGCAGCTTTTGGGCAGTTGCTAATGAAAAACTGTTTTTT.

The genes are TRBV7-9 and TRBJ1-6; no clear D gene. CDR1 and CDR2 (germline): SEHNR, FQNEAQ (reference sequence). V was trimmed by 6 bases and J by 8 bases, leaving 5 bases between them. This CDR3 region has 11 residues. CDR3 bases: TGTGCCAGCAGATCCGATTCACCCCTCCACTTT. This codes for CASRSDSPLHF.

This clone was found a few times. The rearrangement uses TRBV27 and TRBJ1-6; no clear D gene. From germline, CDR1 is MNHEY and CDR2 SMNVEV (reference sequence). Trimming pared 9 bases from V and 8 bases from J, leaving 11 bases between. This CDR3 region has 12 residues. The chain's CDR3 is CASRLADSPLHF. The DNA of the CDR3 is TGTGCCAGTAGACTTGCGGATTCACCCCTCCACTTT.

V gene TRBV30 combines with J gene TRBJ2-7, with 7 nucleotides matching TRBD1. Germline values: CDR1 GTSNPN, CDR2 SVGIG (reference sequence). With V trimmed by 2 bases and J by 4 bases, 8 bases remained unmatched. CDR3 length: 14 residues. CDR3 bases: TGTGCCTGGAGTTTGAGGGGGCGCATGTACGAGCAGTACTTC. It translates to CAWSLRGRMYEQYF.